The rows below give T cell receptor beta chains drawn from one sample of a study of cytomegalovirus exposure and HLA in healthy donors. Sequenced by immunoSEQ multiplex PCR; TCRdb stores in-frame clones only, minus some. The table includes 45,000 to 55,000 clones, 88% detected once. Sequenced material: PBMCs. These receptors were taken from a woman in her twenties or thirties in good health and CMV-seronegative. Each CDR3 is given with its conserved first and last residue. D genes are given only for firm matches. Clone size is not always given. Where it is, it says once, few, many or a class for expanded clones.

J gene: TRBJ2-1; CDR3 length: 14; V gene: TRBV7-6; clone size: -; D gene: -; CDR3 DNA: TGTGCCAGCAGCAGTTTAGAAGTTAACAATGAGCAGTTCTTC; CDR3 protein: CASSSLEVNNEQFF
J gene: TRBJ1-4; CDR3 length: 14; V gene: TRBV2; clone size: -; D gene: TRBD1; CDR3 DNA: TGTGCCAGCCGTGGGGGGACAGGGTCCGAAAAACTGTTTTTT; CDR3 protein: CASRGGTGSEKLFF
J gene: TRBJ1-2; CDR3 length: 13; V gene: TRBV7-9; clone size: -; D gene: -; CDR3 DNA: TGTGCCAGCAGCTTAGCGAGGTTTTATGGCTACACCTTC; CDR3 protein: CASSLARFYGYTF
J gene: TRBJ2-5; CDR3 length: 17; V gene: TRBV9; clone size: -; D gene: TRBD2; CDR3 DNA: TGTGCCAGCAGCCCTCACGTGACTAGCGGGGACCATGGGACCCAGTACTTC; CDR3 protein: CASSPHVTSGDHGTQYF
J gene: TRBJ2-7; CDR3 length: 13; V gene: TRBV6-5; clone size: -; D gene: TRBD2; CDR3 DNA: TGTGCCAGCAGTAGCGGGAGTCCCTACGAGCAGTACTTC; CDR3 protein: CASSSGSPYEQYF
J gene: TRBJ2-7; CDR3 length: 13; V gene: TRBV9; clone size: -; D gene: TRBD2; CDR3 DNA: TGTGCCAGCAGCGGCGGACTAGCGGGCGAGCAGTACTTC; CDR3 protein: CASSGGLAGEQYF
J gene: TRBJ2-1; CDR3 length: 13; V gene: TRBV19; clone size: -; D gene: -; CDR3 DNA: TGTGCCAGGAATCCCCGGGACTCCAATGAGCAGTTCTTC; CDR3 protein: CARNPRDSNEQFF
J gene: TRBJ2-1; CDR3 length: 14; V gene: TRBV6-5; clone size: -; D gene: -; CDR3 DNA: TGTGCCAGCAGTTACCACACGTCCTACAATGAGCAGTTCTTC; CDR3 protein: CASSYHTSYNEQFF
J gene: TRBJ1-1; CDR3 length: 13; V gene: TRBV2; clone size: once; D gene: TRBD1; CDR3 DNA: TGTGCCAGCAGAGGGACAGGGGGCACTGAAGCTTTCTTT; CDR3 protein: CASRGTGGTEAFF
J gene: TRBJ2-7; CDR3 length: 14; V gene: TRBV28; clone size: -; D gene: TRBD1; CDR3 DNA: TGTGCCAGCAGTCTTGGACAGGGACCCTACGAGCAGTACTTC; CDR3 protein: CASSLGQGPYEQYF
J gene: TRBJ2-5; CDR3 length: 14; V gene: TRBV9; clone size: -; D gene: TRBD1; CDR3 DNA: TGTGCCAGCAGCCCACCGACAGGGTTGGAGACCCAGTACTTC; CDR3 protein: CASSPPTGLETQYF
J gene: TRBJ2-3; CDR3 length: 16; V gene: TRBV6-5; clone size: -; D gene: TRBD2; CDR3 DNA: TGTGCCAGCAGTTCGACTAGCGGGCCCCGCACAGATACGCAGTATTTT; CDR3 protein: CASSSTSGPRTDTQYF
J gene: TRBJ2-5; CDR3 length: 13; V gene: TRBV6-4; clone size: -; D gene: TRBD1; CDR3 DNA: TGTGCCAGCAGTAGGGACAGGGGGGAGACCCAGTACTTC; CDR3 protein: CASSRDRGETQYF
J gene: TRBJ2-1; CDR3 length: 13; V gene: TRBV10-3; clone size: few; D gene: TRBD2; CDR3 DNA: TGTGCCATCAGTGAGTTACTAGCGGGAGAGCAGTTCTTC; CDR3 protein: CAISELLAGEQFF
J gene: TRBJ1-3; CDR3 length: 15; V gene: TRBV9; clone size: -; D gene: -; CDR3 DNA: TGTGCCAGCAGCCAGGGAGGGGACTCTGGAAACACCATATATTTT; CDR3 protein: CASSQGGDSGNTIYF
J gene: TRBJ2-7; CDR3 length: 13; V gene: TRBV15; clone size: -; D gene: -; CDR3 DNA: TGTGCCACCAGCAGAGATCAGGGTGACGAGCAGTACTTC; CDR3 protein: CATSRDQGDEQYF
J gene: TRBJ2-3; CDR3 length: 13; V gene: TRBV28; clone size: -; D gene: TRBD1; CDR3 DNA: TGTGCCAGCAGTATACAGGGGACAGATACGCAGTATTTT; CDR3 protein: CASSIQGTDTQYF
J gene: TRBJ2-1; CDR3 length: 13; V gene: TRBV11-2; clone size: -; D gene: TRBD2; CDR3 DNA: TGTGCCAGCAGCTCCGGACTAGTCCCCGGCACGTTCTTC; CDR3 protein: CASSSGLVPGTFF
J gene: TRBJ1-2; CDR3 length: 13; V gene: TRBV14; clone size: -; D gene: -; CDR3 DNA: TGTGCCAGCAGCCAAGCACCAACCCTAGGCTACACCTTC; CDR3 protein: CASSQAPTLGYTF
J gene: TRBJ2-1; CDR3 length: 15; V gene: TRBV6-1; clone size: -; D gene: TRBD1; CDR3 DNA: TGTGCCAGCAGTGATAACAGGGGGCTAGACAATGAGCAGTTCTTC; CDR3 protein: CASSDNRGLDNEQFF
J gene: TRBJ2-7; CDR3 length: 16; V gene: TRBV6-1; clone size: -; D gene: TRBD1; CDR3 DNA: TGTGCCAGCAGTGCCCTTACCGGGACAGGGGACTACGAGCAGTACTTC; CDR3 protein: CASSALTGTGDYEQYF
J gene: TRBJ1-4; CDR3 length: 16; V gene: TRBV9; clone size: -; D gene: -; CDR3 DNA: TGTGCCAGCAGCCCAACCCGAGGGTTGGGGAATGAAAAACTGTTTTTT; CDR3 protein: CASSPTRGLGNEKLFF
J gene: TRBJ2-7; CDR3 length: 13; V gene: TRBV11-3; clone size: -; D gene: -; CDR3 DNA: TGCGCCAGCAGCGCGTTTAGTTACTACGAGCAGTACTTC; CDR3 protein: CASSAFSYYEQYF
J gene: TRBJ2-1; CDR3 length: 16; V gene: TRBV7-2; clone size: -; D gene: TRBD2; CDR3 DNA: TGTGCCAGCAGCTTATTCTTCCTAGCGGCCTACAATGAGCAGTTCTTC; CDR3 protein: CASSLFFLAAYNEQFF
J gene: TRBJ2-6; CDR3 length: 19; V gene: TRBV28; clone size: -; D gene: -; CDR3 DNA: TGTGCCAGCAGTCACCCCGCGGCCGTGGGGAGCTCTGGGGCCAACGTCCTGACTTTC; CDR3 protein: CASSHPAAVGSSGANVLTF
J gene: TRBJ2-5; CDR3 length: 15; V gene: TRBV28; clone size: -; D gene: -; CDR3 DNA: TGTGCCAGCACCTACCCCGGTCGGGTCCAAGAGACCCAGTACTTC; CDR3 protein: CASTYPGRVQETQYF
J gene: TRBJ2-1; CDR3 length: 15; V gene: TRBV7-9; clone size: -; D gene: -; CDR3 DNA: TGTGCCAGCAGCTCGACGGGTGGGTCCTACAATGAGCAGTTCTTC; CDR3 protein: CASSSTGGSYNEQFF
J gene: TRBJ2-3; CDR3 length: 15; V gene: TRBV6-6; clone size: -; D gene: -; CDR3 DNA: TGTGCCAGCAGTTATGGCTCAGGGTCAACAGATACGCAGTATTTT; CDR3 protein: CASSYGSGSTDTQYF
J gene: TRBJ1-2; CDR3 length: 13; V gene: TRBV29-1; clone size: once; D gene: TRBD1; CDR3 DNA: TGCAGCGTTGAAGTTGGGACAGATCATGGCTACACCTTC; CDR3 protein: CSVEVGTDHGYTF
J gene: TRBJ2-1; CDR3 length: 15; V gene: TRBV5-4; clone size: -; D gene: TRBD2; CDR3 DNA: TGTGCCAGCAGATCCGTGACTAGCGGGAGCCATGAGCAGTTCTTC; CDR3 protein: CASRSVTSGSHEQFF
J gene: TRBJ2-2; CDR3 length: 17; V gene: TRBV4-1; clone size: -; D gene: -; CDR3 DNA: TGCGCCAGCAGCCGCCGATGGGAGGGACAAAACACCGGGGAGCTGTTTTTT; CDR3 protein: CASSRRWEGQNTGELFF
J gene: TRBJ2-1; CDR3 length: 13; V gene: TRBV5-4; clone size: -; D gene: TRBD2; CDR3 DNA: TGTGCCTGCCGCGGGGGGCCCAACAATGAGCAGTTCTTC; CDR3 protein: CACRGGPNNEQFF
J gene: TRBJ1-5; CDR3 length: 13; V gene: TRBV6-1; clone size: -; D gene: -; CDR3 DNA: TGTGCCAGCCATGACGGGGGCAATCAGCCCCAGCATTTT; CDR3 protein: CASHDGGNQPQHF
J gene: TRBJ2-1; CDR3 length: 13; V gene: TRBV10-3; clone size: -; D gene: TRBD2; CDR3 DNA: TGTGCCATAATGGGACTAGCGGGAAATGAGCAGTTCTTC; CDR3 protein: CAIMGLAGNEQFF
J gene: TRBJ2-7; CDR3 length: 15; V gene: TRBV4-1; clone size: -; D gene: -; CDR3 DNA: TGCGCCAGCAGCTTGGAGGCCCAGCGCTCCTACGAGCAGTACTTC; CDR3 protein: CASSLEAQRSYEQYF
J gene: TRBJ2-1; CDR3 length: 15; V gene: TRBV5-6; clone size: -; D gene: TRBD2; CDR3 DNA: TGTGCCAGCAGCTCTGGACTAGCGACCTACAATGAGCAGTTCTTC; CDR3 protein: CASSSGLATYNEQFF
J gene: TRBJ1-1; CDR3 length: 16; V gene: TRBV6-5; clone size: -; D gene: TRBD1; CDR3 DNA: TGTGCCAGCAGTTACGGCTCAGGACAGGGGAACACTGAAGCTTTCTTT; CDR3 protein: CASSYGSGQGNTEAFF
J gene: TRBJ2-7; CDR3 length: 15; V gene: TRBV27; clone size: -; D gene: TRBD2; CDR3 DNA: TGTGCCAGCAGTTTAGGGACTAGCGGCTCCTACGAGCAGTACTTC; CDR3 protein: CASSLGTSGSYEQYF
J gene: TRBJ2-1; CDR3 length: 15; V gene: TRBV27; clone size: -; D gene: TRBD1; CDR3 DNA: TGTGCCAGCAGTCCAGGACAGGGGGCGGGGAATGAGCAGTTCTTC; CDR3 protein: CASSPGQGAGNEQFF
J gene: TRBJ2-5; CDR3 length: 15; V gene: TRBV2; clone size: -; D gene: -; CDR3 DNA: TGTGCCAGCAGAAGACCCGACAGGTTTGGAGAGACCCAGTACTTC; CDR3 protein: CASRRPDRFGETQYF
J gene: TRBJ2-1; CDR3 length: 19; V gene: TRBV4-1; clone size: -; D gene: TRBD2; CDR3 DNA: TGCGCCAGCAGCCAAGTTGGGACTAGCGGGAGGGCCTCGGTCAATGAGCAGTTCTTC; CDR3 protein: CASSQVGTSGRASVNEQFF
J gene: TRBJ1-1; CDR3 length: 13; V gene: TRBV9; clone size: -; D gene: -; CDR3 DNA: TGTGCCAGCAGCGTTTCGGGGAACACTGAAGCTTTCTTT; CDR3 protein: CASSVSGNTEAFF